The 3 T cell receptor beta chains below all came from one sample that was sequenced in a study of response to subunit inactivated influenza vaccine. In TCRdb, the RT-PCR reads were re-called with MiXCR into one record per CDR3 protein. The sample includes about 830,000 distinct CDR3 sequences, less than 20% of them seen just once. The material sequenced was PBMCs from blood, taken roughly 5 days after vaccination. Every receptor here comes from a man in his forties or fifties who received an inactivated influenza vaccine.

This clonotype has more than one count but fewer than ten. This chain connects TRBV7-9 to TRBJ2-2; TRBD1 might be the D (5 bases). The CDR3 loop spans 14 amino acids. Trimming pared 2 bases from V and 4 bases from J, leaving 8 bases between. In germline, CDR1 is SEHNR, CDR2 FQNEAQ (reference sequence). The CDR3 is CASSLRGATGELFF. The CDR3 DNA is TGTGCCAGCAGCTTACGTGGGGCCACCGGGGAGCTGTTTTTT.

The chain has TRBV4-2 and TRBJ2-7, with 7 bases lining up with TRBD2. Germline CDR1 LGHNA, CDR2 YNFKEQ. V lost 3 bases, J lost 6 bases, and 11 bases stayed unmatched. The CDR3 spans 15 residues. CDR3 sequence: CASSQDLRGRGEQYF. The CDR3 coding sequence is TGTGCCAGCAGCCAGGACCTCCGAGGGAGGGGCGAGCAGTACTTC.

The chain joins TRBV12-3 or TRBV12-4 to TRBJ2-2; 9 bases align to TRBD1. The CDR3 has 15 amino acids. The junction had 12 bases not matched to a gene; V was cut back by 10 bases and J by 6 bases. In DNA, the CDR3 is TGTGCCACCAACAAAGGGACAGGGCTATCCGGGGAGCTGTTTTTT. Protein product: CATNKGTGLSGELFF.